Many counts were recorded for the clone carrying this TCR beta chain. This record comes from a study of T cell repertoires in cytomegalovirus infection. Study as a whole: CMV infection plus the matching HLA type was flagged by public TCR beta signatures.

TCRdb reprocessed the reads with MiXCR, giving one entry per CDR3 protein. This table holds about 260,000 distinct CDR3 sequences, 12% to 15% found once. Germline values: CDR1 LGHNA, CDR2 YNFKEQ. The CDR3 contains 15 residues. V trimming: 1 base; J trimming: 7 bases; junction bases outside the gene matches: 10. Sequenced: PBMCs. The source of this sequence is a human donor in good health (CMV status not recorded). Some clones in this sample may be carry-over from other donors' samples. The chain recombines TRBV4-2 with TRBJ2-7; TRBD2 matches at 7 bases. CDR3 region: CASSQVEAGVNEQYF. As DNA, the CDR3 is TGTGCCAGCAGCCAAGTGGAGGCGGGAGTGAATGAGCAGTACTTC.